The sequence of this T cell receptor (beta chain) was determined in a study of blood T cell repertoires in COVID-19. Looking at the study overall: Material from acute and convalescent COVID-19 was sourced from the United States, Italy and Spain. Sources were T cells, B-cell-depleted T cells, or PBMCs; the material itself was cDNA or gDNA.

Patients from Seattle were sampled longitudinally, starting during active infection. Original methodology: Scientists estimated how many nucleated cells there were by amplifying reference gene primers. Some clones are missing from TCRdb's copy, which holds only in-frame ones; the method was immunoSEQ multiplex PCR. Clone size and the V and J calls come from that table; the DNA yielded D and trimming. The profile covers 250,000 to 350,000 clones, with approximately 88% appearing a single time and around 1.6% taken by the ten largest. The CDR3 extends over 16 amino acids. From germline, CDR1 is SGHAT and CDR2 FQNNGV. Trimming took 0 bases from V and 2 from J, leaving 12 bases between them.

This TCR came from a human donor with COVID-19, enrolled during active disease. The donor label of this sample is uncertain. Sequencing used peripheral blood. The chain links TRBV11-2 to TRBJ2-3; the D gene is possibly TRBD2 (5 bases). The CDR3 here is CASSLEADIYTDTQYF. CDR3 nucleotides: TGTGCCAGCAGCTTAGAAGCGGATATTTACACAGATACGCAGTATTTT.